Each of the 3 T cell receptor beta chains below was sequenced from the same sample in a study of response to subunit inactivated influenza vaccine. TCRdb called the RT-PCR reads again in MiXCR, with one record for every CDR3 protein. The profile shows hundreds of thousands of distinct CDR3 sequences, around 18% of them singletons. The sample here was PBMCs from blood, taken approximately 5 days after vaccination. The receptors derive from a man in his forties or fifties who received an inactivated influenza vaccine.

The chain has TRBV7-2 and TRBJ1-4, with TRBD1 matching over 8 bases. CDR3 length: 14 residues. Per germline, CDR1 SGHTA and CDR2 FQGNSA. V lost 4 bases to trimming and J lost 5 bases; unmatched junction nucleotides: 3. DNA for the CDR3: TGTGCCAGCAGCTGGCAGGGGGCAAATGAAAAACTGTTTTTT. Translated: CASSWQGANEKLFF.

This clonotype appeared a few times. V is TRBV24-1 and J is TRBJ2-1, with TRBD2 identical over 8 bases. The germline CDR1 and CDR2 sequences are KGHDR and SFDVKD. V gave up 4 bases and J gave up 7 bases; unmatched junction bases: 11. The CDR3 contains 16 residues. The CDR3 here is CATSDRTGTSRNEQFF. In DNA, the CDR3 is TGTGCCACCAGTGACCGGACCGGGACTAGTAGGAATGAGCAGTTCTTC.

This clonotype has a single count. The V and J genes are TRBV9 and TRBJ2-2; a possible D gene is TRBD2 (6 bases). Between the trimmed V and J ends, which lost 0 bases and 5 bases, there was a span of 11 bases. The CDR3 is 15 residues long. Germline CDR1 SGDLS, CDR2 YYNGEE. CDR3 in amino acids: CASSVGDSITGELFF. CDR3 nucleotides: TGTGCCAGCAGCGTAGGGGACTCGATAACCGGGGAGCTGTTTTTT.